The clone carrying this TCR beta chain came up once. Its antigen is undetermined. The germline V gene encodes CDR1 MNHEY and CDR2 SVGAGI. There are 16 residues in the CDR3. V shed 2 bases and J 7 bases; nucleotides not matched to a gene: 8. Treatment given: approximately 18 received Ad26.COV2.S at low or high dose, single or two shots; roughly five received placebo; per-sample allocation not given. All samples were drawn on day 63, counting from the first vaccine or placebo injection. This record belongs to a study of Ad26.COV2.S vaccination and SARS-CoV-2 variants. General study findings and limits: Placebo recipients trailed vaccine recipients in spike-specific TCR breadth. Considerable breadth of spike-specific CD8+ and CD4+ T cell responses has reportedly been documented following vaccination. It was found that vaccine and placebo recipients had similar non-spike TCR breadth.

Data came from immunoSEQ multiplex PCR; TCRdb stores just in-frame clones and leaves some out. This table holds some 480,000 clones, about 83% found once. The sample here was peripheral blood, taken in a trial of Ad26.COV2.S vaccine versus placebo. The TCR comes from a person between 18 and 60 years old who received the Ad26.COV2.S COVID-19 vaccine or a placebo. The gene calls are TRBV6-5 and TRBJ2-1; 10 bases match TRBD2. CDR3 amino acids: CASSYRASGSRNEQFF. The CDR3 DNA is TGTGCCAGCAGTTACAGGGCTAGCGGGAGTCGGAATGAGCAGTTCTTC.